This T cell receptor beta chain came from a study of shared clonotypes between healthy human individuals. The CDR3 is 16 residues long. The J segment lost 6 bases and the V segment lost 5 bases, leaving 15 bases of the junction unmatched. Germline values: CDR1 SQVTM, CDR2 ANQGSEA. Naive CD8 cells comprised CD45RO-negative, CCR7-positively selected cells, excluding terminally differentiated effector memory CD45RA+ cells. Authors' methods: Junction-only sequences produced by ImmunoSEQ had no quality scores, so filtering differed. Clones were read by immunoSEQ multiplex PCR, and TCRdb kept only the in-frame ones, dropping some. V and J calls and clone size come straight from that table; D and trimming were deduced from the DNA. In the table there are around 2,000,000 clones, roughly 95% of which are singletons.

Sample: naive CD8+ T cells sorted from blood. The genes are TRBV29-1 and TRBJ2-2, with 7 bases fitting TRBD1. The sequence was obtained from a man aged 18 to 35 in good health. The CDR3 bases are TGCAGCGTTTCTGATTCAAGACAGGGAAGATCCGGGGAGCTGTTTTTT. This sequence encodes CSVSDSRQGRSGELFF.